A selection of T cell receptor beta chains follows, all from one sample in a study of human thymus T cells. Generated by immunoSEQ multiplex PCR, the TCRdb table keeps only in-frame clones and is missing some. The sample yields roughly 77,000 clones, roughly 95% seen once. The sample comprised thymus tissue. The receptors here all came from a girl under three years old with a congenital heart defect but otherwise immunologically healthy. Both conserved end residues are part of each CDR3. A D gene is named only where the DNA matches it firmly. Clone size appears in some rows only: once, few, many, or a class for an expanded clone.

D gene: .; J gene: TRBJ2-1; V gene: TRBV4-1; clone size: once; CDR3 protein: CASSQGVMGADEQFF; CDR3 DNA: TGCGCCAGCAGCCAAGGGGTAATGGGGGCCGATGAGCAGTTCTTC
D gene: TRBD1; J gene: TRBJ2-7; V gene: TRBV9; clone size: .; CDR3 protein: CASSGGQGVSYEQYF; CDR3 DNA: TGTGCCAGCAGCGGGGGACAGGGGGTATCTTACGAGCAGTACTTC
D gene: .; J gene: TRBJ2-3; V gene: TRBV5-1; clone size: .; CDR3 protein: CASSGDSTDTQYF; CDR3 DNA: TGCGCCAGCAGTGGCGATAGCACAGATACGCAGTATTTT
D gene: .; J gene: TRBJ1-1; V gene: TRBV6-5; clone size: .; CDR3 protein: CASSQLKARDTEAFF; CDR3 DNA: TGTGCCAGCAGTCAACTCAAAGCGAGGGACACTGAAGCTTTCTTT
D gene: TRBD1; J gene: TRBJ2-7; V gene: TRBV29-1; clone size: .; CDR3 protein: CSVVSWTGGYEQYF; CDR3 DNA: TGCAGCGTTGTTTCGTGGACAGGGGGCTACGAGCAGTACTTC
D gene: .; J gene: TRBJ2-5; V gene: TRBV7-2; clone size: .; CDR3 protein: CASSLGNQETQYF; CDR3 DNA: TGTGCCAGCAGCTTAGGCAACCAAGAGACCCAGTACTTC
D gene: .; J gene: TRBJ2-2; V gene: TRBV5-1; clone size: .; CDR3 protein: CASTPIGRGNTGELFF; CDR3 DNA: TGCGCCAGCACCCCCATCGGCAGGGGAAACACCGGGGAGCTGTTTTTT
D gene: .; J gene: TRBJ1-1; V gene: TRBV2; clone size: .; CDR3 protein: CASSEDRYTEAFF; CDR3 DNA: TGTGCCAGCAGTGAAGATCGGTACACTGAAGCTTTCTTT
D gene: .; J gene: TRBJ2-3; V gene: TRBV27; clone size: .; CDR3 protein: CASSVVRDPRRTDTQYF; CDR3 DNA: TGTGCCAGCAGCGTGGTCCGGGACCCCCGACGAACAGATACGCAGTATTTT
D gene: TRBD1; J gene: TRBJ2-3; V gene: TRBV29-1; clone size: .; CDR3 protein: CSVATSQGAGTDTQYF; CDR3 DNA: TGCAGCGTCGCAACTTCACAGGGGGCGGGCACAGATACGCAGTATTTT
D gene: .; J gene: TRBJ1-6; V gene: TRBV27; clone size: .; CDR3 protein: CASRPRDTSNSPLHF; CDR3 DNA: TGTGCCAGCAGGCCACGGGACACTAGTAATTCACCCCTCCACTTT
D gene: .; J gene: TRBJ1-1; V gene: TRBV28; clone size: once; CDR3 protein: CASSLGPGAGNTEAFF; CDR3 DNA: TGTGCCAGCAGTTTAGGTCCGGGAGCAGGGAACACTGAAGCTTTCTTT
D gene: TRBD2; J gene: TRBJ2-7; V gene: TRBV30; clone size: .; CDR3 protein: CAWSGRLAGGGALYEQYF; CDR3 DNA: TGTGCCTGGAGTGGACGACTAGCGGGAGGAGGGGCTCTCTACGAGCAGTACTTC
D gene: TRBD2; J gene: TRBJ2-7; V gene: TRBV10-1; clone size: .; CDR3 protein: CASRDSGPLYEQYF; CDR3 DNA: TGCGCCAGCAGGGATAGCGGGCCGCTTTACGAGCAGTACTTC
D gene: TRBD2; J gene: TRBJ2-5; V gene: TRBV11-3; clone size: .; CDR3 protein: CASSLGGGQETQYF; CDR3 DNA: TGTGCCAGCAGCTTAGGCGGGGGGCAAGAGACCCAGTACTTC
D gene: .; J gene: TRBJ1-2; V gene: TRBV2; clone size: .; CDR3 protein: CASSGGAYGYTF; CDR3 DNA: TGTGCCAGCAGTGGGGGGGCTTATGGCTACACCTTC
D gene: .; J gene: TRBJ2-3; V gene: TRBV7-9; clone size: .; CDR3 protein: CASSRNGAFEDTQYF; CDR3 DNA: TGTGCCAGCAGCCGAAACGGGGCGTTTGAGGATACGCAGTATTTT
D gene: .; J gene: TRBJ1-2; V gene: TRBV4-2; clone size: .; CDR3 protein: CASSQVSGIGGYTF; CDR3 DNA: TGTGCCAGCAGCCAAGTTAGCGGGATTGGTGGCTACACCTTC
D gene: .; J gene: TRBJ2-1; V gene: TRBV19; clone size: .; CDR3 protein: CASSTGKVWDHNNEQFF; CDR3 DNA: TGTGCCAGTAGTACAGGGAAAGTATGGGACCACAACAATGAGCAGTTCTTC
D gene: TRBD1; J gene: TRBJ2-2; V gene: TRBV27; clone size: .; CDR3 protein: CASIVHRGPTGELFF; CDR3 DNA: TGTGCCAGCATTGTCCACAGGGGGCCCACCGGGGAGCTGTTTTTT
D gene: .; J gene: TRBJ1-1; V gene: TRBV5-5; clone size: .; CDR3 protein: CASLKMTNTEAFF; CDR3 DNA: TGTGCCAGCCTCAAAATGACGAACACTGAAGCTTTCTTT
D gene: TRBD2; J gene: TRBJ2-7; V gene: TRBV27; clone size: .; CDR3 protein: CASSFAGGRHEQYF; CDR3 DNA: TGTGCCAGCAGTTTCGCGGGAGGGCGTCACGAGCAGTACTTC
D gene: TRBD2; J gene: TRBJ2-1; V gene: TRBV10-3; clone size: .; CDR3 protein: CAISRSGDSYNEQFF; CDR3 DNA: TGTGCCATCAGCCGTAGCGGGGACTCCTACAATGAGCAGTTCTTC
D gene: .; J gene: TRBJ1-2; V gene: TRBV28; clone size: .; CDR3 protein: CASIRTSRTSSRSYGYTF; CDR3 DNA: TGTGCCAGCATCCGAACGAGCAGGACAAGTTCCCGTAGCTATGGCTACACCTTC
D gene: .; J gene: TRBJ2-7; V gene: TRBV14; clone size: .; CDR3 protein: CASSQWTERTYEQYF; CDR3 DNA: TGTGCCAGCAGCCAATGGACAGAGAGAACCTACGAGCAGTACTTC
D gene: .; J gene: TRBJ2-3; V gene: TRBV4-1; clone size: .; CDR3 protein: CASSQEADTQYF; CDR3 DNA: TGCGCCAGCAGCCAAGAGGCAGATACGCAGTATTTT
D gene: .; J gene: TRBJ1-5; V gene: TRBV7-6; clone size: few; CDR3 protein: CASSLGRQQPQHF; CDR3 DNA: TGTGCCAGCAGCTTAGGGCGACAGCAGCCCCAGCATTTT
D gene: TRBD2; J gene: TRBJ2-1; V gene: TRBV28; clone size: .; CDR3 protein: CASSPYPLAGGERNEQFF; CDR3 DNA: TGTGCCAGCAGTCCGTACCCTCTAGCGGGAGGAGAAAGGAATGAGCAGTTCTTC
D gene: .; J gene: TRBJ2-5; V gene: TRBV7-9; clone size: .; CDR3 protein: CASSLGEVSLPIETQYF; CDR3 DNA: TGTGCCAGCAGCTTAGGAGAAGTCAGCCTCCCTATTGAGACCCAGTACTTC
D gene: TRBD2; J gene: TRBJ2-1; V gene: TRBV6-5; clone size: .; CDR3 protein: CASSSSGRNEQFF; CDR3 DNA: TGTGCCAGCAGTTCTAGCGGGAGAAATGAGCAGTTCTTC
D gene: .; J gene: TRBJ2-5; V gene: TRBV10-2; clone size: .; CDR3 protein: CASSDHQMTVMETQYF; CDR3 DNA: TGCGCCAGCAGTGACCACCAGATGACAGTCATGGAGACCCAGTACTTC
D gene: .; J gene: TRBJ2-3; V gene: TRBV27; clone size: .; CDR3 protein: CASSPTPNQDTQYF; CDR3 DNA: TGTGCCAGCAGTCCAACCCCAAACCAAGATACGCAGTATTTT
D gene: TRBD2; J gene: TRBJ2-7; V gene: TRBV6-5; clone size: once; CDR3 protein: CASSQGLAGKGQCF; CDR3 DNA: TGTGCCAGCAGCCAAGGACTAGCGGGAAAGGGGCAGTGCTTC
D gene: .; J gene: TRBJ2-7; V gene: TRBV5-4; clone size: .; CDR3 protein: CASSLSPFGFVEQYF; CDR3 DNA: TGTGCCAGCAGCTTGAGTCCTTTCGGGTTTGTCGAGCAGTACTTC
D gene: TRBD2; J gene: TRBJ2-5; V gene: TRBV4-1; clone size: .; CDR3 protein: CASSQGVRRESETQYF; CDR3 DNA: TGCGCCAGCAGCCAGGGCGTGCGGCGGGAGTCAGAGACCCAGTACTTC
D gene: .; J gene: TRBJ2-7; V gene: TRBV7-9; clone size: .; CDR3 protein: CASSPPETYEQYF; CDR3 DNA: TGTGCCAGCAGCCCCCCAGAAACCTACGAGCAGTACTTC
D gene: .; J gene: TRBJ1-2; V gene: TRBV20-1; clone size: .; CDR3 protein: CSAQGYGYTF; CDR3 DNA: TGCAGTGCGCAGGGCTATGGCTACACCTTC
D gene: .; J gene: TRBJ1-2; V gene: TRBV18; clone size: .; CDR3 protein: CASSPPGRSNYGYTF; CDR3 DNA: TGTGCCAGCTCACCACCGGGACGGTCTAACTATGGCTACACCTTC
D gene: .; J gene: TRBJ2-5; V gene: TRBV29-1; clone size: .; CDR3 protein: CSVTTGCTDRETQYF; CDR3 DNA: TGCAGCGTAACAACAGGGTGCACTGACCGGGAGACCCAGTACTTC
D gene: TRBD2; J gene: TRBJ2-3; V gene: TRBV4-3; clone size: .; CDR3 protein: CASSQDRAGGPLDTQYF; CDR3 DNA: TGCGCCAGCAGCCAAGATCGAGCGGGAGGGCCCCTAGATACGCAGTATTTT
D gene: .; J gene: TRBJ1-4; V gene: TRBV30; clone size: once; CDR3 protein: CAFRARGKNEKLFF; CDR3 DNA: TGTGCCTTTCGAGCCCGGGGGAAGAATGAAAAACTGTTTTTT
D gene: .; J gene: TRBJ2-7; V gene: TRBV25-1; clone size: .; CDR3 protein: CASGAPWDEQYF; CDR3 DNA: TGTGCCAGCGGTGCGCCCTGGGACGAGCAGTACTTC
D gene: .; J gene: TRBJ2-6; V gene: TRBV27; clone size: .; CDR3 protein: CASSNSGANVLTF; CDR3 DNA: TGTGCCAGTTCCAACTCTGGGGCCAACGTCCTGACTTTC
D gene: TRBD2; J gene: TRBJ2-1; V gene: TRBV7-9; clone size: .; CDR3 protein: CASSSLAGGLDEQFF; CDR3 DNA: TGTGCCAGCAGCTCCCTAGCGGGCGGTTTGGATGAGCAGTTCTTC
D gene: .; J gene: TRBJ2-1; V gene: TRBV6-6; clone size: .; CDR3 protein: CASSWRTRDEQFF; CDR3 DNA: TGTGCCAGCAGTTGGAGGACCAGGGATGAGCAGTTCTTC
D gene: .; J gene: TRBJ2-3; V gene: TRBV27; clone size: .; CDR3 protein: CASSLTKGGPTDTQYF; CDR3 DNA: TGTGCCAGCAGTTTAACCAAAGGGGGGCCAACAGATACGCAGTATTTT
D gene: .; J gene: TRBJ2-7; V gene: TRBV10-2; clone size: .; CDR3 protein: CASSEICVGGHRTLEQYF; CDR3 DNA: TGCGCCAGCAGTGAGATTTGCGTGGGGGGACATCGAACTTTGGAGCAGTACTTC